This record covers a single T cell receptor (beta chain). Per the authors' pipeline: Quantification of nucleated cells was approximated via reference gene primer amplification. Clones were sequenced by immunoSEQ multiplex PCR, and TCRdb holds only the in-frame ones, with some missing. The V and J calls and the clone size are those of that table, but D and trimming were determined from the DNA. The table shows a few hundred thousand clones, with roughly 90% occurring only once. This sample is part of a study of blood T cell repertoires in COVID-19. Study as a whole: Samples taken during acute and convalescent COVID-19 were collected in the United States, Italy and Spain.

Participants spanned ages about 18 to 89 years and resided in roughly 26 US areas. Membership in each cohort depended on participant-reported clinical history. The CDR3 has 16 amino acids. Germline CDR1 and CDR2: SEHNR and FQNEAQ (reference sequence). Trimming stripped 5 bases from V and 3 bases from J, with 19 bases between. The chain employs TRBV7-9 and TRBJ1-1; D gene unclear. This clonotype originated in a woman aged 18-29 years with acute COVID-19. Sequenced sample: PBMCs or T cells enriched from blood (not recorded which). The CDR3 loop is CASSPPGLGRYTEAFF. CDR3 sequence (DNA): TGTGCCAGCAGCCCCCCCGGCCTAGGGAGGTACACTGAAGCTTTCTTT.